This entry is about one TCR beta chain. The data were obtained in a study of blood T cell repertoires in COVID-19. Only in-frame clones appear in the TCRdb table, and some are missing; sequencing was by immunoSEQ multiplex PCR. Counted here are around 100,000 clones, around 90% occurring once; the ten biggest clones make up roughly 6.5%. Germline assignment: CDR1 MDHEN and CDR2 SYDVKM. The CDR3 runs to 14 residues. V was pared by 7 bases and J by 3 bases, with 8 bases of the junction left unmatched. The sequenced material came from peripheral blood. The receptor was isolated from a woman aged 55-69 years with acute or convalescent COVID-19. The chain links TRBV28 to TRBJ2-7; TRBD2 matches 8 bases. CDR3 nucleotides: TGTGCCAGCACGGAGAGCGGGAGTTTCTACGAGCAGTACTTC. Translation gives CASTESGSFYEQYF.